What follows describes a single T cell receptor (beta chain). Its antigen is unidentified. This CDR3 is built from 15 residues. Germline V gene sequence: CDR1 ENHRY, CDR2 SYGVKD. V lost 2 bases, J lost 5 bases, and 12 bases lay in between. These data are taken from a study of cytomegalovirus exposure and HLA in healthy donors. General study results and limits: Rare TCR sequences dominated, though some public TCRs recurred in many donors. Previously analyzed data showed that most TCR beta V segments were productive at a frequency of about 90% or about 30%. In vitro confirmation showed a few CMV-associated chains to be CMV antigen specific. The authors later linked a missense DCLRE1C variant to TCR beta V- and J-gene trimming.

This PCR relied on a set of 60 Vbeta primers and 13 Jbeta primers. Data came from immunoSEQ multiplex PCR; TCRdb stores just in-frame clones and leaves some out. The table has 65,000 to 100,000 clones, around 75% seen once. Source material: PBMCs. The J gene is TRBJ2-2, the V gene TRBV10-3; no reliable D call. The sequence was obtained from a man between 35 and 55 years old in good health and CMV-seronegative. In DNA, the CDR3 is TGTGCCATCAGTGAGCCGAGCAGGCGTACCGGGGAGCTGTTTTTT. This codes for CAISEPSRRTGELFF.